These T cell receptor beta chains were read from a single sample in a study of T cell responses to AZD1222 COVID-19 vaccine. Profiling relied on immunoSEQ multiplex PCR, and the TCRdb table lists in-frame clones only, not all of them. Of around 71,000 clones in the sample, 82% were seen once. The specimen comprised peripheral blood, sampled on day 0 of AZD1222 vaccination. These receptors were taken from an adult in good health. Both conserved end residues are part of each CDR3. Each record gives: V gene, clone size, J gene, D gene, CDR3 protein, CDR3 DNA. The D gene is left open where the match is weak. Rows give clone size only sometimes, using once, few, many, or a class for an expanded clone.

>TRBV27|NA|TRBJ2-1|NA
CASSFLAASYNEQFF
TGTGCCAGCAGTTTTTTAGCGGCAAGCTACAATGAGCAGTTCTTC
>TRBV9|NA|TRBJ1-4|TRBD1
CASSVASGGLANEKLFF
TGTGCCAGCAGCGTAGCTTCAGGGGGCCTAGCTAATGAAAAACTGTTTTTT
>TRBV7-9|NA|TRBJ2-7|NA
CASSLEAGNYEQYF
TGTGCCAGCAGCTTAGAGGCAGGGAACTACGAGCAGTACTTC
>TRBV3-1/TRBV3-2|NA|TRBJ1-2|TRBD1
CASSQDPPGTGVRFTYGYTF
TGTGCCAGCAGCCAAGATCCCCCCGGGACAGGAGTGAGGTTTACCTATGGCTACACCTTC
>TRBV27|NA|TRBJ1-1|NA
CASSLVVNTEAFF
TGTGCCAGCAGTCTCGTAGTGAACACTGAAGCTTTCTTT
>TRBV27|few|TRBJ2-1|NA
CASSPGAYYNEQFF
TGTGCCAGCAGCCCGGGGGCGTACTACAATGAGCAGTTCTTC
>TRBV18|NA|TRBJ1-3|TRBD1
CASSPSGTGGTGNTIYF
TGTGCCAGCTCACCATCAGGGACAGGGGGCACTGGAAACACCATATATTTT
>TRBV27|NA|TRBJ1-3|TRBD1
CASSLSGQGEAGNTIYF
TGTGCCAGCAGTTTATCTGGGCAGGGGGAAGCTGGAAACACCATATATTTT
>TRBV5-1|NA|TRBJ1-1|NA
CASSLEGQYRGAEAFF
TGCGCCAGCAGCTTGGAAGGGCAGTATAGGGGGGCTGAAGCTTTCTTT
>TRBV27|NA|TRBJ1-2|TRBD1
CASSPGQGLNYGYTF
TGTGCCAGCAGTCCGGGACAGGGCCTTAACTATGGCTACACCTTC
>TRBV2|NA|TRBJ1-2|NA
CASSEAGRGTNYGYTF
TGTGCCAGCAGTGAAGCGGGTAGGGGGACAAACTATGGCTACACCTTC
>TRBV12-3/TRBV12-4|once|TRBJ1-1|NA
CASSLAGNTEAFF
TGTGCCAGCAGTTTAGCCGGGAACACTGAAGCTTTCTTT
>TRBV7-2|NA|TRBJ1-2|NA
CASSPGVGYGYTF
TGTGCCAGCAGCCCTGGCGTAGGCTATGGCTACACCTTC
>TRBV11-2|NA|TRBJ1-1|NA
CASSLVAEAFF
TGTGCCAGCAGCTTAGTAGCTGAAGCTTTCTTT
>TRBV27|NA|TRBJ2-5|NA
CASSQDRGSETQYF
TGTGCCAGCAGCCAAGACCGGGGTTCGGAGACCCAGTACTTC
>TRBV9|NA|TRBJ2-1|NA
CASSVAGASYNEQFF
TGTGCCAGCAGCGTAGCGGGGGCCTCCTACAATGAGCAGTTCTTC
>TRBV6-2/TRBV6-3|NA|TRBJ2-3|NA
CASSSFALSVGDTQYF
TGTGCCAGCAGCTCGTTTGCCCTAAGTGTCGGGGATACGCAGTATTTT
>TRBV27|NA|TRBJ1-5|NA
CASSSTGLLNQPQHF
TGTGCCAGCAGTTCGACAGGCCTGCTCAATCAGCCCCAGCATTTT
>TRBV6-7|once|TRBJ2-2|TRBD2
CASSYIASRAGGSNTGELFF
TGTGCCAGCAGTTATATCGCATCCCGTGCGGGAGGTTCGAACACCGGGGAGCTGTTTTTT
>TRBV5-1|NA|TRBJ1-1|NA
CASSWGVMNTEAFF
TGCGCCAGCAGTTGGGGGGTGATGAACACTGAAGCTTTCTTT